What follows is one TCR beta chain and its context. The data were taken from a study of blood T cell repertoires in COVID-19. The data were produced by immunoSEQ multiplex PCR, yet TCRdb's version contains in-frame clones alone and is incomplete. The sample shows over 130,000 clones, roughly 85% of them seen only once. Germline V CDR1 and CDR2: LGHDT, YNNKEL (reference sequence). CDR3 size: 13 residues. Trimming cost V 4 bases and J 6 bases; bases outside gene matches: 4. The TCR comes from a man aged 50-60 years with acute or convalescent COVID-19. The V call is TRBV3-1 (or the pseudogene TRBV3-2), the J call TRBJ2-3; 7 nucleotides match TRBD2. The specimen was peripheral blood. The CDR3 region has the DNA TGTGCCAGCAGCCCAATACTAGCGGATACGCAGTATTTT. It is translated as CASSPILADTQYF.